The 9 T cell receptor beta chains in this list originate from one sample, sequenced in a study of monozygotic twins with inflammatory bowel disease. For each CDR3 protein, TCRdb gives one entry from its re-call of the 5' RACE reads, without DNA. The sample table sets out more than 350,000 distinct CDR3 sequences. Material: blood. These receptors originate from a human donor with ulcerative colitis or Crohn's disease, or a healthy co-twin of an affected twin (not recorded which).

The chain employs TRBV10-3 and TRBJ1-3; TCRdb reports TRBD1, a call that lacks DNA to check it against. This CDR3 spans 16 amino acids. Per the germline V gene, CDR1 is ENHRY and CDR2 is SYGVKD. The CDR3 loop is CAIGAGGGASGNTIYF.

This chain links TRBV28 with TRBJ1-5. Per the germline V gene, CDR1 is MDHEN and CDR2 is SYDVKM. This CDR3 is 14 amino acids long. This chain's CDR3 is CASSLWQVNQPQHF. The full variable domain, with the rest looked up from reference TRBV28 and TRBJ1-5, is DVKVTQSSRYLVKRTGEKVFLECVQDMDHENMFWYRQDPGLGLRLIYFSYDVKMKEKGDIPEGYSVSREKKERFSLILESASTNQTSMYLCASSLWQVNQPQHFGDGTRLSIL.

The chain carries TRBV20-1 and TRBJ2-7. Germline lookup yields CDR1 DFQATT and CDR2 SNEGSKA (reference sequence). The CDR3 is 14 amino acids. The CDR3 reads CSARDQNTPYEQYF.

The J gene is TRBJ1-1, the V gene TRBV24-1; TCRdb's D gene call, TRBD1, goes unchecked for lack of DNA. Germline-derived CDR1 and CDR2 are KGHDR and SFDVKD. This CDR3 comprises 12 residues. This chain's CDR3 is CATSARDGEAFF.

The rearrangement joins TRBV7-8 to TRBJ2-7; without DNA, the TCRdb call of TRBD1 cannot be checked. CDR3 size: 15 residues. Germline V gene sequence: CDR1 SGHVS, CDR2 FQNEAQ. The CDR3 sequence is CASRFDRGRMNEQYF.

J is TRBJ2-3 and V is TRBV5-4; TCRdb reports TRBD1, a call that lacks DNA to check it against. Germline V gene data show CDR1 as SGHNT and CDR2 as YYREEE (reference sequence). CDR3 length: 13 residues. The CDR3 loop reads CASSLGQADTQYF.

This chain joins TRBV12-3 or TRBV12-4 and TRBJ2-3; as DNA is missing, the TRBD1 call by TCRdb cannot be tested. The CDR3 has 18 residues. This chain's CDR3 is CASRTDRRGGGHRDTQYF.

This chain uses TRBV20-1 with TRBJ1-1; TCRdb calls TRBD1, which cannot be checked without DNA. The CDR3 extends over 15 amino acids. Germline CDR1 DFQATT, CDR2 SNEGSKA (reference sequence). CDR3 sequence: CSAREGTGILTEAFF.

The chain recombines TRBV29-1 with TRBJ2-1. The CDR3 covers 12 residues. The germline CDR1 and CDR2 sequences are SQVTM and ANQGSEA. The CDR3 is CSGGLTSNEQFF.